One sample yielded the 30 T cell receptor beta chains listed below, sequenced in a study of beta chain features in type 1 diabetes. Expressed TCRB transcripts were sequenced, since all the RNA that had been isolated was reverse transcribed. Sequencing was performed with immunoSEQ multiplex PCR; in TCRdb, only in-frame clones are kept and a portion is missing. The profile shows fewer than 900,000 clones, roughly 17% of them singletons. Sequencing was done on a sample of naive CD4+ T cells from blood. Receptors originate from a woman aged 18-29 years in good health.

This clone was counted only a few times. This chain connects TRBV28 to TRBJ1-4; D unresolved. The germline V gene has CDR1 MDHEN and CDR2 SYDVKM. CDR3 size: 14 residues. V was cut by 1 base and J by 4 bases, with 7 bases left in between. CDR3 residues: CASSLYADNEKLFF. The CDR3 nucleotides are TGTGCCAGCAGTTTATACGCTGATAATGAAAAACTGTTTTTT.

DNA of the CDR3: TGTGCCAGCAGCTTAGCGCTAAAAGGGGTGACCTTC. It translates to CASSLALKGVTF. The gene calls are TRBV7-2 and TRBJ1-2; possible D gene TRBD1, 5 bases. CDR3 length equals 12 residues. The germline V gene encodes CDR1 SGHTA and CDR2 FQGNSA. Between the trimmed V and J ends, which lost 0 bases and 14 bases, there was a span of 13 bases. Full variable domain (remainder filled in from reference TRBV7-2 and TRBJ1-2): GAGVSQSPSNKVTEKGKDVELRCDPISGHTALYWYRQSLGQGLEFLIYFQGNSAPDKSGLPSDRFSAERTGGSVSTLTIQRTQQEDSAVYLCASSLALKGVTFGSGTRLTVV.

The sample holds a few counts of this clone. This chain joins TRBV15 and TRBJ1-3; 10 nucleotides align to TRBD1. Looked up from germline, CDR1 is LNHNV and CDR2 is YYDKDF (reference sequence). The CDR3 is 15 amino acids. J lost 4 bases, V lost 5 bases, and 5 bases had no gene match. CDR3 residues: CATSPDRGPGNTIYF. The CDR3 nucleotides are TGTGCCACCAGCCCAGACAGGGGGCCAGGAAACACCATATATTTT.

The chain links TRBV27 to TRBJ1-2; 9 bases are a match to TRBD1. The CDR3 extends over 13 amino acids. The junction had 2 bases not matched to a gene; V was cut back by 4 bases and J by 5 bases. The V gene's germline CDR1 is MNHEY and CDR2 SMNVEV (reference sequence). The CDR3 is CASSSTGGYGYTF. CDR3 sequence (DNA): TGTGCCAGCAGTTCGACAGGGGGATATGGCTACACCTTC.

This clone was seen a few times. The CDR3 DNA reads as TGTGCCAGCAGCCCGGGGACAGGGCAAGATCAGCCCCAGCATTTT. Its protein is CASSPGTGQDQPQHF. The chain has TRBV7-9 and TRBJ1-5; 9 bases line up with TRBD1. The CDR3 extends over 15 amino acids. Per the germline V gene, CDR1 is SEHNR and CDR2 is FQNEAQ (reference sequence). V lost 5 bases, J lost 5 bases, and 7 bases stayed unmatched.

V is TRBV6-5 and J is TRBJ1-2, with D hard to call. Germline V CDR1 and CDR2: MNHEY, SVGAGI. The length of the CDR3 is 14 residues. The V end lost 0 bases, the J end lost 2 bases, and 7 bases lay between the germline ends. CDR3 residues: CASSYSRTNYGYTF. CDR3 sequence (DNA): TGTGCCAGCAGTTACTCGAGGACCAACTATGGCTACACCTTC.

The V and J genes are TRBV5-4 and TRBJ2-1, with unresolved D. Germline V gene lookup returns CDR1 SGHNT and CDR2 YYREEE (reference sequence). CDR3 length equals 16 residues. V lost 6 bases to trimming and J lost 2 bases, with 18 bases between them. The CDR3 DNA reads as TGTGCCAGCAACTCGACCCCCCGTCGGGCCTACAATGAGCAGTTCTTC. Its translation: CASNSTPRRAYNEQFF.

Only a few counts were recorded for this clone. The V call is TRBV7-2, the J call TRBJ2-1; 7 bases match TRBD2. V was pared by 5 bases and J by 8 bases, with 12 bases of the junction left unmatched. CDR1 and CDR2 from the germline V gene are SGHTA and FQGNSA. This CDR3 spans 15 amino acids. The CDR3 is CASSLGLVGRDEQFF. The CDR3 nucleotides read TGTGCCAGCAGCCTCGGACTAGTGGGACGGGATGAGCAGTTCTTC.

The rearrangement links TRBV4-2 to TRBJ2-1, with 9 nucleotides matching TRBD2. Per germline, CDR1 LGHNA and CDR2 YNFKEQ. The CDR3 sequence is 16 residues long. The trim removed 2 bases at V and 4 bases at J, leaving 6 bases unmatched. The CDR3 DNA reads as TGTGCCAGCAGCCAACCAACTAGCGGGCATTACAATGAGCAGTTCTTC. Protein sequence: CASSQPTSGHYNEQFF.

This clone was observed a handful of times. The genes are TRBV2 and TRBJ1-4, with 10 bases lining up with TRBD1. The length of the CDR3 is 15 residues. Germline CDR1 and CDR2: SNHLY and FYNNEI. V lost 4 bases, J lost 5 bases, and 4 bases stayed unmatched. DNA of the CDR3: TGTGCCAGCAGTGCGCTGGGACAGGGGAATGAAAAACTGTTTTTT. Its translation: CASSALGQGNEKLFF.

This clone was counted only a few times. The chain is built from TRBV7-9 and TRBJ2-1; D uncertain. This CDR3 spans 17 amino acids. Trimming took off 4 bases at V and 9 bases at J, with 25 bases between the two ends. CDR1 is SEHNR and CDR2 is FQNEAQ in the germline V gene (reference sequence). The CDR3 DNA reads TGTGCCAGCAGCTCTGGTCAAAAAAAGACTGGAGTCAGTGAGCAGTTCTTC. It yields the protein CASSSGQKKTGVSEQFF.

This clone was seen a handful of times. The rearrangement links TRBV20-1 to TRBJ1-2; 7 nucleotides agree with TRBD1. The CDR3 covers 11 residues. In germline, CDR1 is DFQATT, CDR2 SNEGSKA (reference sequence). For the CDR3, the DNA is TGCAAAGGGGGCGGGAACTATGGCTACACCTTC. Translation gives CKGGGNYGYTF.

The V gene is TRBV4-2, the J gene TRBJ2-1; 10 nucleotides agree with TRBD2. The CDR3 loop spans 19 amino acids. Trimming cost V 0 bases and J 1 base; bases outside gene matches: 9. CDR1 LGHNA and CDR2 YNFKEQ come from the germline V gene. The chain's CDR3 is CASSQDQLAGRWSYNEQFF. The CDR3 DNA is TGTGCCAGCAGCCAAGATCAACTAGCGGGAAGGTGGTCCTACAATGAGCAGTTCTTC.

A few counts support this clone. This chain joins TRBV28 and TRBJ1-3, with a possible D match to TRBD1 (5 bases). V lost 7 bases and J 0 bases, leaving 10 bases between the germline ends. This CDR3 is built from 14 residues. CDR1 and CDR2 (germline): MDHEN, SYDVKM. The CDR3 DNA reads TGTGCCAGCATAGGGGTGGTCTCTGGAAACACCATATATTTT. It translates to CASIGVVSGNTIYF.

This clone turned up a few times. The chain has TRBV7-2 and TRBJ1-1; D not certain. V lost 2 bases and J 11 bases, leaving 9 bases between the germline ends. Per the germline V gene, CDR1 is SGHTA and CDR2 is FQGNSA. The CDR3 totals 11 residues. CDR3 sequence: CASSLFSGAFF. The CDR3 DNA follows: TGTGCCAGCAGCTTATTCTCTGGCGCTTTCTTT.

V usage is TRBV29-1 and J usage is TRBJ1-1; tentative D call: TRBD1 (5 bases). Per germline, CDR1 SQVTM and CDR2 ANQGSEA. This CDR3 region has 11 residues. The CDR3 loop reads CGAVVDTEAFF. Here the CDR3 DNA reads TGCGGGGCGGTTGTCGACACTGAAGCTTTCTTT.

The rearrangement links TRBV7-9 to TRBJ1-2; the match to TRBD1 covers 8 bases. V lost 5 bases, J lost 6 bases, and 5 bases stayed unmatched. CDR3 length: 13 residues. Germline V gene lookup returns CDR1 SEHNR and CDR2 FQNEAQ (reference sequence). CDR3 sequence reads: CASSPGQGHGYTF. The CDR3 bases are TGTGCCAGCAGCCCCGGACAGGGACATGGCTACACCTTC.

This clone was seen only a few times. V gene TRBV7-2 combines with J gene TRBJ2-4, with no clear D. V lost 5 bases and J 4 bases, leaving 12 bases between the germline ends. Germline loops: CDR1 SGHTA, CDR2 FQGNSA. The CDR3 contains 14 residues. The CDR3 spells CASSAPNRKNIQYF. The CDR3 nucleotides are TGTGCCAGCAGCGCCCCCAATCGAAAAAACATTCAGTACTTC.

This clone was counted between two and nine times. The rearrangement links TRBV2 to TRBJ2-2, with TRBD1 matching over 12 bases. This CDR3 is built from 16 residues. CDR1 and CDR2 from the germline V gene are SNHLY and FYNNEI. The ends lost 6 bases at V and 2 bases at J; junction bases unmatched: 4. The CDR3 DNA is TGTGCCAGCAGAGGGACAGGGGGCGAAAACACCGGGGAGCTGTTTTTT. It encodes CASRGTGGENTGELFF.

The CDR3 DNA follows: TGTGCCAGCAGTGAAGCGAGCCCCACTACTGGAAACACCATATATTTT. Translated: CASSEASPTTGNTIYF. The chain uses TRBV6-1 and TRBJ1-3; the D is unclear. V was shortened by 0 bases and J by 2 bases, with 11 bases between the two germline ends. CDR1 and CDR2 (germline): MNHNS, SASEGT. This CDR3 comprises 16 residues.

The V call is TRBV7-9, the J call TRBJ2-2, with D unclear. The CDR3 runs to 13 residues. Looked up from germline, CDR1 is SEHNR and CDR2 is FQNEAQ (reference sequence). V was clipped by 6 bases and J by 5 bases, with 10 bases between them. The CDR3 protein is CASSPMGTGELFF. The CDR3 region has the DNA TGTGCCAGCAGTCCCATGGGGACCGGGGAGCTGTTTTTT.

This clone appeared a few times. The J gene is TRBJ2-7, the V gene TRBV7-9; TRBD2 matches at 10 bases. Germline values: CDR1 SEHNR, CDR2 FQNEAQ (reference sequence). V shed 4 bases, J shed 3 bases, and the junction held 9 bases outside the gene matches. This CDR3 has 16 residues. The CDR3, as DNA: TGTGCCAGCAGCTGGGCTACCGGGACTAGCGTCTACGAGCAGTACTTC. This translates into CASSWATGTSVYEQYF.

This clone was counted only a few times. The chain combines TRBV7-9 with TRBJ2-7; D possibly uses TRBD1 or TRBD2 (5 bases each). V was trimmed by 10 bases and J by 1 base, leaving 17 bases between them. This CDR3 comprises 14 residues. Looked up from germline, CDR1 is SEHNR and CDR2 is FQNEAQ (reference sequence). CDR3 bases: TGTGCCACAACCGGGACCGAGGGATCCTACGAGCAGTACTTC. Translating gives CATTGTEGSYEQYF.

A few counts support this clone. Other nucleotide sequences from this sample produce the same CDR3. The genes are TRBV5-1 and TRBJ1-1; D unresolved. This CDR3 is 13 amino acids long. Trimming took 1 base from V and 1 from J, leaving 5 bases between them. Germline CDR1 is SGHRS and CDR2 is YFSETQ. The CDR3: CASSLRENTEAFF. For the CDR3, the DNA is TGCGCCAGCAGCTTGAGAGAGAACACTGAAGCTTTCTTT.

The chain has TRBV20-1 and TRBJ2-7, with no clear D. CDR3 length equals 11 residues. CDR1 and CDR2 (germline): DFQATT, SNEGSKA (reference sequence). Trimming removed 6 bases at V and 5 bases at J, with 11 bases between. The CDR3 reads CSATPVHEQYF. The CDR3 DNA follows: TGCAGTGCAACGCCCGTGCACGAGCAGTACTTC.

V is TRBV4-2 and J is TRBJ2-1; D is perhaps TRBD1 (5 bases). CDR1 is LGHNA, CDR2 YNFKEQ, per germline. With 1 base removed from V and 0 bases from J, the gap between germline ends came to 10 bases. The CDR3 covers 16 residues. CDR3 DNA: TGTGCCAGCAGCCAAGGGGGCCAGAGCTCCTACAATGAGCAGTTCTTC. This codes for CASSQGGQSSYNEQFF.

CDR3 region: CASSLLSQETQYF. As DNA, the CDR3 is TGTGCCAGCAGCTTGCTCAGCCAAGAGACCCAGTACTTC. The chain couples TRBV5-6 to TRBJ2-5; D gene ambiguous. The germline V gene encodes CDR1 SGHDT and CDR2 YYEEEE. Trimming shortened V by 1 base and J by 1 base, and 5 bases separated the two germline ends. This CDR3 is 13 amino acids long.

This clone has more than one count but fewer than ten. V usage is TRBV18 and J usage is TRBJ1-3, with D uncertain. The germline gives CDR1 KGHSH, CDR2 LQKENI. CDR3 length equals 16 residues. Trimming stripped 1 base from V and 1 base from J, with 11 bases between. The CDR3 is CASSPQAVRSGNTIYF. As DNA, the CDR3 is TGTGCCAGCTCACCACAGGCAGTCCGGTCTGGAAACACCATATATTTT.

The rearrangement joins TRBV14 to TRBJ1-2, with D tentatively TRBD1 (6 bases). The V gene lost 2 bases and the J gene lost 4 bases, with 8 bases spanning the gap. The CDR3 spans 13 residues. Per the germline V gene, CDR1 is SGHDN and CDR2 is FVKESK. CDR3 nucleotides: TGTGCCAGCAGCCAACAGGGGAGCTATGGCTACACCTTC. The encoded protein is CASSQQGSYGYTF.

This clone came up a few times. The chain has TRBV25-1 and TRBJ2-1; possibly TRBD2 for D (7 bases). The V gene lost 5 bases and the J gene lost 8 bases, with 28 bases spanning the gap. Germline V CDR1 and CDR2: MGHDK, SYGVNS. The CDR3 length is 18 residues. This chain's CDR3 is CASSKDLIGGGPGDEQFF. DNA of the CDR3: TGTGCCAGCAGTAAGGATCTAATAGGGGGAGGGCCCGGGGATGAGCAGTTCTTC.